The 17 T cell receptor beta chains in this list originate from one sample, sequenced in a study of blood T cells in healthy people across ages. The authors ran a second PCR of about 6 to 11 cycles using a sample-barcoded 5' primer and a J-beta primer mix. TCRdb redid the calling of the 5' RACE reads with MiXCR, one entry per CDR3 protein. The repertoire holds approximately 800,000 distinct CDR3 sequences, with about 34% as singletons. Sequences were obtained from blood. The receptors were sampled from a man in his late teens or twenties in good health.

This clonotype was detected a few times. The V and J genes are TRBV7-3 and TRBJ2-5; D may be TRBD2 (6 bases). V lost 4 bases and J lost 11, with 14 bases in between. There are 12 residues in the CDR3. Germline V gene sequence: CDR1 SGHTA, CDR2 FQGTGA. In DNA form, the CDR3 reads TGTGCCAGCAGCTCCTTCGGGGGTGAGCAGTACTTC. Encoded protein: CASSSFGGEQYF.

Turning to this clonotype: A much larger clone differs by one base, so this may be a read error. CDR3: CASSGEETQFF. CDR3 bases: TGTGCCAGCAGTGGAGAAGAGACCCAGTTCTTC. V is TRBV25-1 and J is TRBJ2-1; D call uncertain. The ends were cut back, 4 bases at V and 13 bases at J, with 11 bases in the middle. The CDR3 extends over 11 amino acids. Germline CDR1 and CDR2: MGHDK and SYGVNS.

The chain has TRBV7-6 and TRBJ2-1; 10 bases line up with TRBD1. In germline, CDR1 is SGHVS, CDR2 FNYEAQ. The trim removed 3 bases at V and 4 bases at J, leaving 3 bases unmatched. This CDR3 contains 15 residues. The CDR3 loop reads CASSFRQGAYNEQFF. The DNA of the CDR3 is TGTGCCAGCAGCTTCCGACAGGGGGCTTACAATGAGCAGTTCTTC.

Regarding this clonotype: A much larger clone differs by one base, so this may be a read error. V is TRBV10-3 and J is TRBJ2-1, with D unclear. The CDR3 totals 14 residues. Germline-derived CDR1 and CDR2 are ENHRY and SYGVKD. V was cut by 0 bases and J by 13 bases, with 16 bases left in between. CDR3 nucleotide sequence: TGTGCCATCAGTGAGTCTAATAAAAAAGAGACCCAGTTCTTC. Translated, it gives CAISESNKKETQFF.

This clonotype appeared a few times. J is TRBJ1-1 and V is TRBV4-2; tentatively, D is TRBD1 (6 bases). Germline V gene sequence: CDR1 LGHNA, CDR2 YNFKEQ. The V and J ends lost 6 bases and 0 bases respectively, with 14 bases between them. The CDR3 loop spans 15 amino acids. As DNA, the CDR3 is TGTGCCAGCAGTCAGACCGGACAGATGAACACTGAAGCTTTCTTT. It specifies CASSQTGQMNTEAFF.

This chain uses TRBV12-3 or TRBV12-4 with TRBJ1-5; 7 positions agree with TRBD1. This CDR3 comprises 13 residues. V lost 6 bases, J lost 6 bases, and 5 bases stayed unmatched. CDR3 sequence (DNA): TGTGCCAGCAGAGACAGGGAAAGTCAGCCCCAGCATTTT. This sequence encodes CASRDRESQPQHF.

The V and J genes are TRBV7-2 and TRBJ2-5, with D possibly being TRBD2 (7 bases). CDR3 length: 16 amino acids. Looked up from germline, CDR1 is SGHTA and CDR2 is FQGNSA. V shed 5 bases and J shed 1 base, with 17 bases lying between them. The CDR3 bases are TGTGCCAGCAGCCAAAATCGAGGGGGGGGCCAAGAGACCCAGTACTTC. It codes for CASSQNRGGGQETQYF. Full variable domain (remainder filled in from reference TRBV7-2 and TRBJ2-5): GAGVSQSPSNKVTEKGKDVELRCDPISGHTALYWYRQSLGQGLEFLIYFQGNSAPDKSGLPSDRFSAERTGGSVSTLTIQRTQQEDSAVYLCASSQNRGGGQETQYFGPGTRLLVL.

This chain joins TRBV7-9 and TRBJ2-1; 9 positions match TRBD2. The CDR3 is 16 residues long. J lost 6 bases, V lost 1 base, and 7 bases had no gene match. The V gene's germline CDR1 is SEHNR and CDR2 FQNEAQ (reference sequence). The CDR3 nucleotides are TGTGCCAGCAGCTTAGGCGGGGGGGGGCCCAGCAATGAGCAGTTCTTC. Translated, it gives CASSLGGGGPSNEQFF.

The V and J genes are TRBV6-5 and TRBJ1-4, with 10 bases aligning to TRBD1. Germline lookup yields CDR1 MNHEY and CDR2 SVGAGI. The V segment lost 6 bases and the J segment 8 bases; nucleotides outside the gene matches: 12. CDR3 length equals 16 residues. CDR3 loop: CASRFSTGGLKEKLFF. The CDR3, as DNA: TGTGCCAGCAGATTCTCGACAGGGGGCCTGAAAGAAAAACTGTTTTTT.

The sample holds a few counts of this clonotype. This chain connects TRBV7-9 to TRBJ1-4; no reliable D call. CDR3 length equals 18 residues. V lost 2 bases and J 0 bases, leaving 16 bases between the germline ends. Germline lookup yields CDR1 SEHNR and CDR2 FQNEAQ (reference sequence). The CDR3 DNA reads TGTGCCAGCAGCTTAAGTGGCGAGGCAGGATCAACTAATGAAAAACTGTTTTTT. This gives the protein CASSLSGEAGSTNEKLFF.

This sequence joins TRBV12-3 or TRBV12-4 and TRBJ2-2, with 9 bases identical to TRBD1. The ends lost 0 bases at V and 4 bases at J; junction bases unmatched: 9. This CDR3 contains 18 residues. The CDR3 spells CASSLALGDRDSTGELFF. CDR3 nucleotides: TGTGCCAGCAGTTTAGCGCTAGGGGACAGGGATAGCACCGGGGAGCTGTTTTTT.

This clonotype has only a few counts. V is TRBV20-1 and J is TRBJ2-3; no clear D gene. V shed 5 bases and J shed 4 bases, with 10 bases lying between them. Germline CDR1 and CDR2: DFQATT and SNEGSKA (reference sequence). CDR3 length equals 12 residues. This chain's CDR3 is CSAGTMADTQYF. The CDR3 bases are TGCAGTGCTGGAACTATGGCAGATACGCAGTATTTT.

This chain uses TRBV7-3 with TRBJ2-3; D ambiguous. Looked up from germline, CDR1 is SGHTA and CDR2 is FQGTGA. Trimming stripped 5 bases from V and 2 bases from J, with 14 bases between. The CDR3 extends over 15 amino acids. CDR3 nucleotides: TGTGCCAGCAGCATAGGTGGCGGAAACACAGATACGCAGTATTTT. Its translation is CASSIGGGNTDTQYF.

In its sample, this clonotype was seen a few times. The chain links TRBV5-1 to TRBJ2-1; D gene ambiguous. Germline V gene data show CDR1 as SGHRS and CDR2 as YFSETQ. This CDR3 region has 13 residues. V was pared by 6 bases and J by 8 bases, with 15 bases between. Here the CDR3 DNA reads TGCGCCAGCACCCCCGGATGGTTACATGAGCAGTTCTTC. Amino acids: CASTPGWLHEQFF.

This chain connects TRBV7-2 to TRBJ2-5; 7 bases map to TRBD1. TRBJ2-7 matches the DNA end more closely, so the J call is doubtful. From germline, CDR1 is SGHTA and CDR2 FQGNSA. The CDR3 runs 15 residues. The CDR3 region is CASSWSRDSSYEQYF. CDR3 nucleotides: TGTGCCAGCAGCTGGAGCCGGGACAGCTCCTACGAGCAGTACTTC.

The chain recombines TRBV12-3 or TRBV12-4 with TRBJ2-1; D might be TRBD2 (6 bases). TRBJ2-7 explains the end of the DNA better; the J call may be wrong. The CDR3 runs 13 residues. The DNA of the CDR3 is TGTGCCAACGGAACTAGCTCCTACAATGAGCAGTACTTC. This sequence encodes CANGTSSYNEQYF.

This clonotype has more than one count but fewer than ten. The gene calls are TRBV20-1 and TRBJ2-7; weak D call: TRBD1 (5 bases). V was trimmed by 3 bases and J by 0 bases, leaving 12 bases between them. Per germline, CDR1 DFQATT and CDR2 SNEGSKA (reference sequence). The CDR3 has 14 amino acids. CDR3 sequence (DNA): TGCAGTGCTAGGGACATAGAGAGCTCCTACGAGCAGTACTTC. It specifies CSARDIESSYEQYF.